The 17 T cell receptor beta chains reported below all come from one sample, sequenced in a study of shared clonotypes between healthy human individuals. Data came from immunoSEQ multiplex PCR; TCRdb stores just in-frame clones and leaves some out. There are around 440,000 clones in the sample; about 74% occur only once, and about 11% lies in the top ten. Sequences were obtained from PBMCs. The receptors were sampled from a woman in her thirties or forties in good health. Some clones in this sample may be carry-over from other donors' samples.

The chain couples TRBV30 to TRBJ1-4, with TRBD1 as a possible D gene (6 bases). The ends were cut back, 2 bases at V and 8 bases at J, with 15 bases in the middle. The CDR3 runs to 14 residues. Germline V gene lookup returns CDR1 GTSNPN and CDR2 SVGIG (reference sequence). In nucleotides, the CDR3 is TGTGCCTGGAGTTGGAAGGGGGTCTGGGAAAAACTGTTTTTT. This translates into CAWSWKGVWEKLFF.

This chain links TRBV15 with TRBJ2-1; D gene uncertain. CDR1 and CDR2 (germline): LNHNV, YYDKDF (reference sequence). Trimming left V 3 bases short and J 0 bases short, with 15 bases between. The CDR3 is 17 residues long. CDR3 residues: CATSSDPDLGSYNEQFF. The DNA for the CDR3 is TGTGCCACCAGCAGTGATCCCGACCTCGGCTCCTACAATGAGCAGTTCTTC. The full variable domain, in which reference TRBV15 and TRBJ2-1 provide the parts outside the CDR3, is DAMVIQNPRYQVTQFGKPVTLSCSQTLNHNVMYWYQQKSSQAPKLLFHYYDKDFNNEADTPDNFQSRRPNTSFCFLDIRSPGLGDTAMYLCATSSDPDLGSYNEQFFGPGTRLTVL.

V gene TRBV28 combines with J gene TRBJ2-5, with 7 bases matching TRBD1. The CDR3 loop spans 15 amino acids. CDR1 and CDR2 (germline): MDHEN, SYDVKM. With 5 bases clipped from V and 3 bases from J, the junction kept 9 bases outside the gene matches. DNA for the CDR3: TGTGCCAGCAGTCCCCCCGGGACAGCAGAAGAGACCCAGTACTTC. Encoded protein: CASSPPGTAEETQYF.

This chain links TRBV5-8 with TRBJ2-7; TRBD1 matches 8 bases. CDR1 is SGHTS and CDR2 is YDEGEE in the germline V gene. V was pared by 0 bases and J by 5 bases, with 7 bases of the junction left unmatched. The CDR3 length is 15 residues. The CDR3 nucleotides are TGTGCCAGCAGCTTGGAGCGGACAGGGTTCAACGAGCAGTACTTC. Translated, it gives CASSLERTGFNEQYF.

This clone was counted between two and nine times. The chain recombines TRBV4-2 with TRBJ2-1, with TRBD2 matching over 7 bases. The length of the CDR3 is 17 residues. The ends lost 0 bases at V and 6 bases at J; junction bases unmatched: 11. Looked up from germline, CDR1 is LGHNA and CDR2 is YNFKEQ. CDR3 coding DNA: TGTGCCAGCAGCCAAGAAGGGGCGGGAGCACCGGCCAATGAGCAGTTCTTC. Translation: CASSQEGAGAPANEQFF.

DNA for the CDR3: TGTGCCAGCAGTGATTGGGGGGCCCAGTACTTC. Its translation: CASSDWGAQYF. The chain couples TRBV2 to TRBJ2-5; maybe TRBD2 (6 bases). The ends were cut back, 3 bases at V and 9 bases at J, with 8 bases in the middle. Germline loops: CDR1 SNHLY, CDR2 FYNNEI. This CDR3 has 11 amino acids.

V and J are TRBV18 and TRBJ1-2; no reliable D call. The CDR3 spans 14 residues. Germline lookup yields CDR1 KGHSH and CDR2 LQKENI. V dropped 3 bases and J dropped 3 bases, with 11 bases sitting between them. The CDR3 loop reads CASSPPLSHYGYTF. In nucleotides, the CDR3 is TGTGCCAGCTCACCTCCCCTGAGTCACTATGGCTACACCTTC.

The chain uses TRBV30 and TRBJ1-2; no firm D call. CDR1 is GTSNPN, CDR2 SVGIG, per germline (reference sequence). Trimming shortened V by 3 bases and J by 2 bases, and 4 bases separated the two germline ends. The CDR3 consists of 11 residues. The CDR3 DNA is TGTGCCTGGAGGGACAACTATGGCTACACCTTC. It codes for CAWRDNYGYTF.

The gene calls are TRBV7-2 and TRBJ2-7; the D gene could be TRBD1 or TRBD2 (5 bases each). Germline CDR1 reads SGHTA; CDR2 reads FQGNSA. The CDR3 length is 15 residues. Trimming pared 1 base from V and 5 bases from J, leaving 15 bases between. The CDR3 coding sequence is TGTGCCAGCAGCTTAGGTCAGGGAGTCGTCAACGAGCAGTACTTC. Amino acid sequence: CASSLGQGVVNEQYF.

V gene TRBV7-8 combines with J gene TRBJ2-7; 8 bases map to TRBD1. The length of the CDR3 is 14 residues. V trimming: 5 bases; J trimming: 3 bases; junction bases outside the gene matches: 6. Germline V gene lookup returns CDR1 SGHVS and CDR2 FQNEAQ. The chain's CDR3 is CASSETGGLYEQYF. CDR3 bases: TGTGCCAGCAGCGAAACAGGGGGGCTCTACGAGCAGTACTTC.

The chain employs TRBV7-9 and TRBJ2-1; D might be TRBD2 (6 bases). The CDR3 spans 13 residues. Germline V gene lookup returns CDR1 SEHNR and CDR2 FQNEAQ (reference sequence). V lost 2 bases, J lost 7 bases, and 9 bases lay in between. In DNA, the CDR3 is TGTGCCAGCAGCTTACTACGGGGGAATGAGCAGTTCTTC. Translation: CASSLLRGNEQFF.

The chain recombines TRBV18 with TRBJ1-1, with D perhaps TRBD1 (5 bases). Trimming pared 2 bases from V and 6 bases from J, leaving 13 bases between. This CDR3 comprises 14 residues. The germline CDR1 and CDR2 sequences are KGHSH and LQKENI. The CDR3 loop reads CASSPGWGDAEAFF. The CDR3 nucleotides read TGTGCCAGCTCACCAGGGTGGGGGGACGCTGAAGCTTTCTTT.

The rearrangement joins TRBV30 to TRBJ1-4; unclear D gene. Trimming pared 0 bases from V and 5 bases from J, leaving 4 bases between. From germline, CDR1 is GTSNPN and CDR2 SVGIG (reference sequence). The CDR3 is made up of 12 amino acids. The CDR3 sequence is CAWSVGNEKLFF. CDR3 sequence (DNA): TGTGCCTGGAGTGTGGGAAATGAAAAACTGTTTTTT.

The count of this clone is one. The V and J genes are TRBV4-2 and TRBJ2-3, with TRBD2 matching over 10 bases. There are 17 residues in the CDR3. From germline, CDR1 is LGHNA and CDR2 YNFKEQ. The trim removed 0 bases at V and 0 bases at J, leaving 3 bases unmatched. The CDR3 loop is CASSQDTSGTSTDTQYF. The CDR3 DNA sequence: TGTGCCAGCAGCCAAGACACTAGCGGGACTAGCACAGATACGCAGTATTTT.

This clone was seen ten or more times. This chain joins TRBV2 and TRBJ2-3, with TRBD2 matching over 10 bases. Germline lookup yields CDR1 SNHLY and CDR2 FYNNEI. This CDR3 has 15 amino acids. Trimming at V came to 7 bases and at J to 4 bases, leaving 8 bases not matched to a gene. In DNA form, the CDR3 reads TGTGCCAGCAATAAGCGGGAGGGCCGAGCAGATACGCAGTATTTT. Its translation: CASNKREGRADTQYF.

CDR3 sequence reads: CASSLDRGTKQFF. CDR3 bases: TGTGCCAGCAGCTTAGATAGGGGGACAAAGCAGTTCTTC. The V gene is TRBV11-3, the J gene TRBJ2-1; D is perhaps TRBD1 (6 bases). The CDR3 is 13 amino acids. Germline V gene lookup returns CDR1 SGHNT and CDR2 YENEEA. The V end was cut by 0 bases, the J end by 11 bases, with 11 bases between.

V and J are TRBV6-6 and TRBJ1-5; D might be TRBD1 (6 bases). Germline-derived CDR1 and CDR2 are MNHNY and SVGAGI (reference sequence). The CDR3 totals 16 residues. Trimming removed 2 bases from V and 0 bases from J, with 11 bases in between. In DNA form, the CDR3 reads TGTGCCAGCAGTTACCTGACAGGTTATAGCAATCAGCCCCAGCATTTT. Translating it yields CASSYLTGYSNQPQHF.